This TCR beta chain was identified during a study of blood T cell repertoires in COVID-19. Study-level information: Acute and convalescent COVID-19 samples came from the United States, Italy and Spain. Nucleic acid was either cDNA or gDNA, and it came from T cells, B-cell-depleted T cells, or PBMCs.

Some clones are missing from TCRdb's copy, which holds only in-frame ones; the method was immunoSEQ multiplex PCR. The profile shows around 130,000 clones, about four fifths of them singletons. This TCR came from a woman older than 75 with acute or convalescent COVID-19. The sample taken for sequencing was peripheral blood.

The CDR3 spells CASSLGPGTVEQYF. The CDR3 nucleotides read TGCGCCAGCAGCTTGGGACCCGGGACAGTCGAGCAGTACTTC. J is TRBJ2-7 and V is TRBV5-1; 7 bases match TRBD1. V lost 0 bases to trimming and J lost 6 bases; unmatched junction nucleotides: 6. The germline V gene encodes CDR1 SGHRS and CDR2 YFSETQ. The length of the CDR3 is 14 residues.